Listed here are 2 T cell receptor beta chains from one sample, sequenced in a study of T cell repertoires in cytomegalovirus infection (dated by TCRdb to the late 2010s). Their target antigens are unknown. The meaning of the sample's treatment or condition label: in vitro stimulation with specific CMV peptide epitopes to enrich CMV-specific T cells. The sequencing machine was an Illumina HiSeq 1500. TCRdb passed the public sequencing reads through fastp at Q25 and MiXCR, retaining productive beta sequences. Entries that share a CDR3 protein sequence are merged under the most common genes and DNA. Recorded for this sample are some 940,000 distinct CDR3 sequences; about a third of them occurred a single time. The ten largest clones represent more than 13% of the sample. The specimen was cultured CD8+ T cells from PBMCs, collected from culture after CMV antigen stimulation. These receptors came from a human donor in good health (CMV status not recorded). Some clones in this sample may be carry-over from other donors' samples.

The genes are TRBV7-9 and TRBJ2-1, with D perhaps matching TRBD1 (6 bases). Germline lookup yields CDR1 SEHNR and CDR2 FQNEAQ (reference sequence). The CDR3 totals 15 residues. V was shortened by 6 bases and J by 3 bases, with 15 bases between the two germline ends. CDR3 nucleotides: TGTGCCAGCAGTCCGGACAGAACTCTCTACAATGAGCAGTTCTTC. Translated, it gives CASSPDRTLYNEQFF.

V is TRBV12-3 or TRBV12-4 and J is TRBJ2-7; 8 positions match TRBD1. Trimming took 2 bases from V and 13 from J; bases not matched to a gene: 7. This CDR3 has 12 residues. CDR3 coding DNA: TGTGCCAGCAGTTTAAACAGGGGGAAAGTATACGTC. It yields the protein CASSLNRGKVYV.